Below are 15 T cell receptor beta chains sequenced from a single sample in a study of Graves' ophthalmopathy and Graves' hyperthyroidism. The sequenced template was RNA, covering the TCR beta CDR3 region. HTBI primers were employed in first-round RT-PCR, then a second-round multiplex PCR followed. TCRdb analysed the multiplex PCR reads with MiXCR anew, one entry per CDR3 protein. The sample lists around 600,000 distinct CDR3 sequences; over 40% were seen once. The sequencing sample was made of peripheral blood. Every receptor here comes from an adult man with Graves' ophthalmopathy.

A word on this clonotype: An end of the junction does not agree with germline; a read error may underlie this. The chain has TRBV25-1 and TRBJ2-1; D uncertain. CDR3 size: 12 residues. Germline CDR1 is MGHDK and CDR2 is SYGVNS. The CDR3: CASSQVGREQFF. The CDR3 DNA reads as TGCGCCAGCAGCCAAGTCGGCAGAGAGCAGTTCTTC.

J is TRBJ2-3 and V is TRBV20-1, with no clear D. Germline loops: CDR1 DFQATT, CDR2 SNEGSKA (reference sequence). The CDR3 contains 14 residues. V lost 1 base, J lost 1 base, and 9 bases lay in between. Written as DNA, the CDR3 is TGCAGTGCTAGAGTCTACCCCGGCACAGATACGCAGTATTTT. It encodes CSARVYPGTDTQYF.

This clonotype turned up a few times. The CDR3 sequence: CASSVGGTGNEQYF. Written as DNA, the CDR3 is TGTGCCAGCAGCGTAGGGGGTACCGGGAACGAGCAGTACTTC. This chain joins TRBV9 and TRBJ2-7; tentatively, D is TRBD2 (5 bases). The germline CDR1 and CDR2 sequences are SGDLS and YYNGEE. V was cut by 0 bases and J by 5 bases, with 12 bases left in between. This CDR3 has 14 amino acids.

The genes are TRBV14 and TRBJ1-1, with D unresolved. The ends were cut back, 4 bases at V and 4 bases at J, with 10 bases in the middle. Germline V gene data show CDR1 as SGHDN and CDR2 as FVKESK. This CDR3 contains 13 residues. CDR3 amino acids: CASSPLRGTEAFF. CDR3 DNA: TGTGCCAGCAGCCCACTACGGGGCACTGAAGCTTTCTTT.

This clonotype was detected many times. Written as DNA, the CDR3 is TGTGCCACCAGTGTCCGGTATAGCAATCAGCCCCAGCATTTT. Amino acids: CATSVRYSNQPQHF. V gene TRBV24-1 combines with J gene TRBJ1-5; no definite D call. Germline V lookup: CDR1 KGHDR, CDR2 SFDVKD. The CDR3 has 14 residues. The V end lost 5 bases, the J end lost 0 bases, and 7 bases lay between the germline ends.

The CDR3 region is CSVSQGDQETQYF. As DNA, the CDR3 is TGCAGCGTTTCACAGGGGGATCAAGAGACCCAGTACTTC. The chain recombines TRBV29-1 with TRBJ2-5, with 8 positions matching TRBD1. The CDR3 has 13 amino acids. The germline gives CDR1 SQVTM, CDR2 ANQGSEA. V dropped 5 bases and J dropped 2; count of bases not matched to a gene: 4. The full variable domain, with the rest looked up from reference TRBV29-1 and TRBJ2-5, is SAVISQKPSRDICQRGTSLTIQCQVDSQVTMMFWYRQQPGQSLTLIATANQGSEATYESGFVIDKFPISRPNLTFSTLTVSNMSPEDSSIYLCSVSQGDQETQYFGPGTRLLVL.

Notes on this clonotype: An end of the junction does not agree with germline; a read error may underlie this. The chain combines TRBV7-2 with TRBJ2-6; D may be TRBD2 (5 bases). CDR3 length: 13 residues. CDR1 SGHTA and CDR2 FQGNSA come from the germline V gene. The DNA of the CDR3 is TGTGCCAGCAGCCCAGGCGGGCGGAACACTGAAGCTTTC. Amino acid sequence: CASSPGGRNTEAF. Full variable domain (rest looked up from reference TRBV7-2 and TRBJ2-6): GAGVSQSPSNKVTEKGKDVELRCDPISGHTALYWYRQSLGQGLEFLIYFQGNSAPDKSGLPSDRFSAERTGGSVSTLTIQRTQQEDSAVYLCASSPGGRNTEAFGAGSRLTVL.

The chain is built from TRBV2 and TRBJ1-3; 7 nucleotides match TRBD1. Unmatched junction bases numbered 7, after V lost 8 bases and J lost 0 bases. Germline CDR1 and CDR2: SNHLY and FYNNEI. The CDR3 covers 15 residues. The CDR3 DNA is TGTGCCAGCGTTGAAGACAGGGTCTCTGGAAACACCATATATTTT. Protein sequence: CASVEDRVSGNTIYF.

V and J are TRBV7-9 and TRBJ1-1; 7 nucleotides align to TRBD1. There are 15 residues in the CDR3. From germline, CDR1 is SEHNR and CDR2 FQNEAQ (reference sequence). With 5 bases clipped from V and 4 bases from J, the junction kept 10 bases outside the gene matches. CDR3: CASSGDDRAGTEAFF. CDR3 bases: TGTGCCAGCAGCGGAGACGACAGGGCGGGCACTGAAGCTTTCTTT.

This clonotype has just one count. This sequence may be a read error, since a much larger clone differs from it by one base. The chain couples TRBV19 to TRBJ2-5; 10 nucleotides line up with TRBD2. CDR3 length: 18 amino acids. Germline-derived CDR1 and CDR2 are LNHDA and SQIVND (reference sequence). CDR3 protein: CASSIVHGLAAYQKTQYF. CDR3 DNA: TGTGCCAGTAGTATAGTCCACGGACTAGCGGCGTACCAAAAGACCCAGTACTTC.

This clonotype was counted ten times or more. The chain couples TRBV2 to TRBJ1-4; a weak D match, TRBD1 (5 bases). Trimming stripped 8 bases from V and 8 bases from J, with 18 bases between. CDR1 and CDR2 from the germline V gene are SNHLY and FYNNEI. This CDR3 spans 14 amino acids. The CDR3 loop is CASRNRFLGEKLFF. The CDR3 nucleotides are TGTGCCAGCCGAAACAGGTTCCTGGGGGAAAAACTGTTTTTT.

The DNA for the CDR3 is TGCAGCGTTGAAAGGGGACAGGGCAAAAACTACGAGCAGTACTTC. It is translated as CSVERGQGKNYEQYF. This chain links TRBV29-1 with TRBJ2-7, with 9 bases fitting TRBD1. V lost 2 bases to trimming and J lost 3 bases; unmatched junction nucleotides: 8. The CDR3 has 15 residues. Germline CDR1 is SQVTM and CDR2 is ANQGSEA.

This clonotype turned up a few times. This chain connects TRBV29-1 to TRBJ2-3, with 8 bases aligning to TRBD2. V lost 1 base, J lost 5 bases, and 8 bases stayed unmatched. CDR1 and CDR2 (germline): SQVTM, ANQGSEA. This CDR3 region has 15 residues. CDR3 loop: CSVEGTSGSLDTQYF. CDR3 nucleotides: TGCAGCGTTGAAGGCACAAGCGGGAGTCTAGATACGCAGTATTTT.

The chain uses TRBV19 and TRBJ2-7; 10 bases line up with TRBD2. The CDR3 is 14 amino acids. CDR1 LNHDA and CDR2 SQIVND come from the germline V gene (reference sequence). V lost 4 bases to trimming and J lost 2 bases; unmatched junction nucleotides: 2. Written as DNA, the CDR3 is TGTGCCAGTAGTACCCTAGCGGGGGCCTACGAGCAGTACTTC. Translating it yields CASSTLAGAYEQYF.

The rearrangement joins TRBV7-3 to TRBJ2-7; 12 nucleotides align to TRBD1. The better agreement between TRBJ2-1 and the DNA end casts doubt on the J call. Per germline, CDR1 SGHTA and CDR2 FQGTGA. CDR3 length: 16 amino acids. DNA of the CDR3: TGTGCCAGCAGCCAAGGGGACAGGGGGCTTCGGAATGAGCAGTTCTTC. This translates into CASSQGDRGLRNEQFF.